The T cell receptor beta chain described here comes from a study of shared clonotypes between healthy human individuals. CD8 memory merged CD45RO+ with CCR7-negative CD45RA+ TemRA cells. Deep-level running was used for the assay. It was 150 to 250 ng DNA, 28,000 or so T cell genomes, that sorted-subset replicate PCRs used. Authors' data handling: Filtering was not the same, since immunoSEQ gave junction-only sequences without quality scores. Sequencing used immunoSEQ multiplex PCR; TCRdb keeps in-frame clones, though not all of them. D and trimming were read from the DNA, whereas the V and J calls and clone size are those reported in that table. The sample comprises around 690,000 clones, about nine tenths of which are singletons, and 34% rests with the top ten. The CDR3 sequence is 17 residues long. Germline values: CDR1 MGHRA, CDR2 YSYEKL. Trimming left V 0 bases short and J 2 bases short, with 17 bases between.

The sample taken for sequencing was memory CD8+ T cells from PBMCs. Subset described: CD45RO+ cells pooled with CCR7-negative TemRA cells. The TCR originated in a man aged 18 to 30 in good health. Some clones in this sample may be carry-over from other donors' samples. J is TRBJ2-7 and V is TRBV4-1, with a possible D match to TRBD2 (5 bases). As DNA, the CDR3 is TGCGCCAGCAGCCAAGATATTGCGGGTTTGTCTCCCTACGAGCAGTACTTC. Residues: CASSQDIAGLSPYEQYF.